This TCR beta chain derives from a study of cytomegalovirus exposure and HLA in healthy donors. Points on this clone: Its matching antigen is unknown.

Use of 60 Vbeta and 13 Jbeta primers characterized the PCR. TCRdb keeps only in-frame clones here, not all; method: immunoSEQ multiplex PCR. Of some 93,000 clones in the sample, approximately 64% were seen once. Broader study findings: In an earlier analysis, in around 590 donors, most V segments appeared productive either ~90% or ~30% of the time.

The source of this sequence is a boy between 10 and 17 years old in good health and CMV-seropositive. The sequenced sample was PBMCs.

CDR3 sequence: CASSLLAQVYTF. In nucleotides, the CDR3 is TGTGCCAGCAGCTTATTGGCTCAGGTCTACACCTTC. The V call is TRBV7-9, the J call TRBJ1-2, with D hard to call. V was trimmed by 2 bases and J by 10 bases, leaving 11 bases between them. This CDR3 spans 12 amino acids. Germline V gene sequence: CDR1 SEHNR, CDR2 FQNEAQ (reference sequence).